This entry describes one T cell receptor (beta chain). What it binds is unknown. This sample is part of a study of shared clonotypes between healthy human individuals. Study outcomes and limitations: A handful of donors shared 4.5% to 6.5% of their naive CD4 clonotypes. Rarefaction indicated that sorted-subset sequencing remained incomplete although depth was large. Naive subsets typically showed greater estimated richness than memory subsets.

Generated by immunoSEQ multiplex PCR, the TCRdb table keeps only in-frame clones and is missing some. This table has some 630,000 clones, 72% appearing once. The sequencing input was memory CD4+ T cells sorted from blood. Indicated subset: CD45RA-negative fraction. The receptor's source is a woman between 25 and 40 years old in good health.

The CDR3 loop reads CATRSGPYNEQFF. CDR3 nucleotides: TGTGCCACCCGTAGCGGGCCCTACAATGAGCAGTTCTTC. The chain carries TRBV6-1 and TRBJ2-1, with 7 bases matching TRBD2. Germline CDR1 MNHNS, CDR2 SASEGT. The CDR3 is made up of 13 amino acids. The trim removed 10 bases at V and 2 bases at J, leaving 5 bases unmatched.